These T cell receptor beta chains were read from a single sample in a study of T cells after yellow fever vaccination. TCRdb analysed the 5' RACE reads with MiXCR anew, one entry per CDR3 protein. The table shows approximately 160,000 distinct CDR3 sequences, with roughly 8.8% occurring only once. This specimen was CD8+ T cells sorted from PBMCs, taken 45 days after the yellow fever booster vaccination. All receptors derive from a young man who received the YFV17D yellow fever vaccine. Both conserved end residues are part of each CDR3. A D gene is named only where the DNA matches it firmly. The size entry is marked missing in some rows and otherwise reads once, few, many or a size class.

TRBD1	TRBJ1-6	-	TRBV4-1	TGCGCCAGCAAACAGGGGACTGGCAATTCACCCCTCCACTTT	CASKQGTGNSPLHF
-	TRBJ1-1	few	TRBV11-1	TGTGCCAGCAGCTTAGAACTCAAGAACACTGAAGCTTTCTTT	CASSLELKNTEAFF
-	TRBJ2-4	few	TRBV6-1	TGTGCCAGCAGTGAGCGGCGTTGGGCCAAAAACATTCAGTACTTC	CASSERRWAKNIQYF
-	TRBJ2-4	few	TRBV5-1	TGCGCCAGCAGCTTCCGGGATTCCAAAAACATTCAGTACTTC	CASSFRDSKNIQYF
-	TRBJ2-3	few	TRBV12-5	TGTGCTAGTGGTTGGGGGGTTCCCACAGATACGCAGTATTTT	CASGWGVPTDTQYF
TRBD1	TRBJ1-5	many	TRBV7-2	TGTGCCAGCAGCTTGACAGGGCTAGGCAATCAGCCCCAGCATTTT	CASSLTGLGNQPQHF
-	TRBJ2-2	few	TRBV5-1	TGCGCCACCGCGGAGGGTCTAAACACCGGGGAGCTGTTTTTT	CATAEGLNTGELFF
-	TRBJ2-3	-	TRBV19	TGTGCCAGTAGCTGGGGGCGGGGTGGTACGCAGTATTTT	CASSWGRGGTQYF
-	TRBJ2-5	many	TRBV6-5	TGTGCCAGCATCCATGGGGGGACCCAGTACTTC	CASIHGGTQYF
TRBD1	TRBJ1-1	few	TRBV28	TGTGCCAGCAGTTTATTCCCAGGGGGTACTGAAGCTTTCTTT	CASSLFPGGTEAFF
TRBD2	TRBJ2-1	few	TRBV4-3	TGCGCCAGCAGCTCTCGACTAGCGGGGTACAATGAGCAGTTCTTC	CASSSRLAGYNEQFF
-	TRBJ2-1	few	TRBV28	TGTGCCAGCAGTCCCAGGGCCCCCTACAATGAGCAGTTCTTC	CASSPRAPYNEQFF
-	TRBJ1-6	many	TRBV29-1	TGCAGCGTTGAGGTCGCCGGGGGTTCACCCCTCCACTTT	CSVEVAGGSPLHF
-	TRBJ1-1	-	TRBV12-3/TRBV12-4	TGTGCCAGCAGTCCCCCCGGGGGCGGGAACACTGAAGCTTTCTTT	CASSPPGGGNTEAFF
-	TRBJ2-7	few	TRBV30	TGTGCCTGGACCGGGGCGAGCTCCTACGAGCAGTACTTC	CAWTGASSYEQYF
TRBD2	TRBJ2-7	few	TRBV2	TGTGCCAGCAGAGGACTAGCGGGGGGTCTAACCTACGAGCAGTACTTC	CASRGLAGGLTYEQYF
-	TRBJ1-3	few	TRBV7-9	TGTGCCAGCAGCTTAGTTTTCGGACAGATCTCTGGAAACACCATATATTTT	CASSLVFGQISGNTIYF
TRBD1	TRBJ1-6	-	TRBV6-2/TRBV6-3	TGTGCCAGCAGTTCATGGACAGGGCTAAATTCACCCCTCCACTTT	CASSSWTGLNSPLHF
-	TRBJ2-5	-	TRBV7-9	TGTGCCAGCAGCGGGCACACTAGTGGGGTCCAAGAGACCCAGTACTTC	CASSGHTSGVQETQYF
TRBD2	TRBJ2-3	-	TRBV9	TGTGCCAGCAGCCCCTGGGCTAGCGGGGGAGATACGCAGTATTTT	CASSPWASGGDTQYF
-	TRBJ1-2	-	TRBV4-1	TGCGCCAGCAGCCAAGATAGGGGGGGCGCGTTTTATGGCTACACCTTC	CASSQDRGGAFYGYTF
-	TRBJ1-1	few	TRBV5-4	TGTGCCAGCAGTCGAAGGGGGAGTGCCATGAACACTGAAGCTTTCTTT	CASSRRGSAMNTEAFF
-	TRBJ2-1	few	TRBV29-1	TGCAGCGTTCTGACGGAGCACCCGTTCTTC	CSVLTEHPFF
TRBD1	TRBJ1-5	-	TRBV7-9	TGTGCCAGCAGCTTTGGGACAGCGAGAGACGAGCAGCCCCAGCATTTT	CASSFGTARDEQPQHF
-	TRBJ2-3	-	TRBV20-1	TGCAGTGCTCGGAGGGGGTTGGTGGATACGCAGTATTTT	CSARRGLVDTQYF
-	TRBJ2-3	-	TRBV13	TGTGCCAGCAGCCGCCCGGACGGTCGAGATACGCAGTATTTT	CASSRPDGRDTQYF
-	TRBJ2-2	many	TRBV6-5	TGTGCCAGCTGTTTGGCAGGGAACACCGGGGAGCTGTTTTTT	CASCLAGNTGELFF
-	TRBJ1-4	-	TRBV27	TGTGCCAGCAGTTTTGGGAACCGGAGGACAGATAATGAAAAACTGTTTTTT	CASSFGNRRTDNEKLFF
TRBD1	TRBJ2-7	-	TRBV12-3/TRBV12-4	TGTGCCAGCAATGCAGGGGGCTACGAGCAGTACTTC	CASNAGGYEQYF
-	TRBJ1-2	-	TRBV4-3	TGCGCCAGCAGCCAAGATTTTACAGTTAACTATGGCTACACCTTC	CASSQDFTVNYGYTF
-	TRBJ2-2	few	TRBV25-1	TGTGCCACCCAGGTCGGGGTGCTCGGGGAGCTGTTTTTT	CATQVGVLGELFF
-	TRBJ2-7	few	TRBV10-2	TGCGCCAGCAGTGAGGGGGCGGCGGGGACGAGCTCCTACGAGCAGTACTTC	CASSEGAAGTSSYEQYF
-	TRBJ1-3	few	TRBV5-1	TGCGCCAGCAGCGCGGGGGACGGCTCTGGAAACACCATATATTTT	CASSAGDGSGNTIYF
TRBD1	TRBJ1-6	many	TRBV20-1	TGCAGTGCTAGAGATGACAGGGAGGCTTCACCCCTCCACTTT	CSARDDREASPLHF
TRBD2	TRBJ2-7	-	TRBV7-2	TGTGCCAGCAGCTCCGACCCGGGAGGGTTGCACGAGCAGTACTTC	CASSSDPGGLHEQYF
-	TRBJ2-1	-	TRBV9	TGTGCCAGCAACGTTGGGGGGGCGAACTACAATGAGCAGTTCTTC	CASNVGGANYNEQFF
TRBD1	TRBJ1-2	-	TRBV5-5	TGTGCCAGCAGCTCGCCCGGGACAGGGTTCGGTGGCTACACCTTC	CASSSPGTGFGGYTF
-	TRBJ1-2	few	TRBV20-1	TGCAGTGCTAGTTGGCTGGGGCCGAATGGCTACACCTTC	CSASWLGPNGYTF
-	TRBJ2-3	-	TRBV28	TGTGCCAGCAGTTCTAGCCTGGATACGCAGTATTTT	CASSSSLDTQYF
-	TRBJ1-5	-	TRBV27	TGTGCCAGCAGTCCATACCGAGGGGGGGGCGCCGTTAGCAATCAGCCCCAGCATTTT	CASSPYRGGGAVSNQPQHF
-	TRBJ1-6	-	TRBV4-1	TGCGCCAGCAGCCAAGTGGGGGCGACGGGTTCACCCCTCCACTTT	CASSQVGATGSPLHF
-	TRBJ1-1	many	TRBV24-1	TGTGCCACCAGCCCCGGGCGCAGGGAGAACACTGAAGCTTTCTTT	CATSPGRRENTEAFF
TRBD1	TRBJ2-7	-	TRBV7-9	TGTGCCAGCAGCCCTACTCTGGGGACAGGTTTTTCCGAGCAGTACTTC	CASSPTLGTGFSEQYF
-	TRBJ2-1	-	TRBV6-5	TGTGCCAGCAGCTCCTCCCGCTCCTACAATGAGCAGTTCTTC	CASSSSRSYNEQFF
TRBD1	TRBJ1-6	-	TRBV6-5	TGTGCCAGCAGTGGCGGGACAGTATTCTCCTATAATTCACCCCTCCACTTT	CASSGGTVFSYNSPLHF
-	TRBJ1-1	few	TRBV20-1	TGCAGTGCTAGAGAATTCATAGCCCGCGGGGGGAACACTGAAGCTTTCTTT	CSAREFIARGGNTEAFF
TRBD1	TRBJ2-3	few	TRBV3-1	TGTGCCAGCAGCAAAACCGGGACAGGGGCAGATACGCAGTATTTT	CASSKTGTGADTQYF
-	TRBJ1-5	many	TRBV19	TGTGCCAGTAGTATAACCCCGAGCCCTACTCAGCCCCAGCATTTT	CASSITPSPTQPQHF
-	TRBJ1-2	-	TRBV27	TGTGCCAGCAGTTTGGTCTACAGATCGCCCTATGGCTACACCTTC	CASSLVYRSPYGYTF
-	TRBJ2-3	many	TRBV7-6	TGTGCCAGCAGCTTAGGGAGGGGCACAGATACGCAGTATTTT	CASSLGRGTDTQYF
-	TRBJ2-3	-	TRBV30	TGTGCCTGGAGACCCCCCCGGCTGGGTCGACATTGGAGAGATACGCAGTATTTT	CAWRPPRLGRHWRDTQYF
-	TRBJ1-5	few	TRBV2	TGTGCCAGCAGTCCTTTGAGAGGGGGGAGCAATCAGCCCCAGCATTTT	CASSPLRGGSNQPQHF
-	TRBJ2-1	few	TRBV12-3/TRBV12-4	TGTGCCAGCAAAAAGGGAGGCTCCTACAATGAGCAGTTCTTC	CASKKGGSYNEQFF
-	TRBJ1-4	-	TRBV4-1	TGCGCCAGCAGCCAACAGGCGGGGGCTAATGAAAAACTGTTTTTT	CASSQQAGANEKLFF
-	TRBJ2-3	-	TRBV4-3	TGCGCCAGCAGCGGATCAGCGGAAACCCTCACAGATACGCAGTATTTT	CASSGSAETLTDTQYF
-	TRBJ1-1	few	TRBV5-6	TGTGCCAGCAGCTTGGTCGGGGATTGGATGAACACTGAAGCTTTCTTT	CASSLVGDWMNTEAFF
TRBD1	TRBJ2-7	-	TRBV12-5	TGTGCTAGTGGTTTGGCGGACAGGGCCTACGAGCAGTACTTC	CASGLADRAYEQYF
-	TRBJ1-3	few	TRBV7-9	TGTGCCAGCAGCCCCCTTTACTCTGGAAACACCATATATTTT	CASSPLYSGNTIYF
-	TRBJ1-2	-	TRBV28	TGTGCCAGCAGTCCTGACTGGGGCAGGGACGGCTACACCTTC	CASSPDWGRDGYTF